One sample yielded the 19 T cell receptor beta chains listed below, sequenced in a study of blood T cell repertoires in COVID-19. Only in-frame clones appear in the TCRdb table, and some are missing; sequencing was by immunoSEQ multiplex PCR. The data show 62,000 or so clones, approximately 88% seen once. The sample was peripheral blood. These receptors all stem from a human donor in a cohort sampled during active COVID-19.

V usage is TRBV7-9 and J usage is TRBJ2-7; unclear D gene. The V gene's germline CDR1 is SEHNR and CDR2 FQNEAQ (reference sequence). The V and J ends lost 2 bases and 6 bases respectively, with 8 bases between them. The CDR3 contains 12 residues. CDR3 loop: CASSLMLREQYF. DNA of the CDR3: TGTGCCAGCAGCTTAATGCTGCGCGAGCAGTACTTC.

This chain links TRBV15 with TRBJ2-7, with 7 bases lining up with TRBD1. CDR3 length: 15 amino acids. Germline CDR1 and CDR2: LNHNV and YYDKDF (reference sequence). V shed 5 bases and J 3 bases; nucleotides not matched to a gene: 10. CDR3 DNA sequence: TGTGCCACCAGCCTTGACAGGGCCTCCAACTACGAGCAGTACTTC. Its protein product is CATSLDRASNYEQYF. The full variable domain, in which reference TRBV15 and TRBJ2-7 provide the parts outside the CDR3, is DAMVIQNPRYQVTQFGKPVTLSCSQTLNHNVMYWYQQKSSQAPKLLFHYYDKDFNNEADTPDNFQSRRPNTSFCFLDIRSPGLGDTAMYLCATSLDRASNYEQYFGPGTRLTVT.

As DNA, the CDR3 is TGTGCCAGCCAGGAAATAGCGGGAGCAAATGAGCAGTTCTTC. Its protein product is CASQEIAGANEQFF. The genes are TRBV9 and TRBJ2-1; 9 nucleotides match TRBD2. CDR1 SGDLS and CDR2 YYNGEE come from the germline V gene. Trimming took 7 bases from V and 7 from J; bases not matched to a gene: 9. CDR3 length: 14 residues. The full variable domain, with the rest looked up from reference TRBV9 and TRBJ2-1, is DSGVTQTPKHLITATGQRVTLRCSPRSGDLSVYWYQQSLDQGLQFLIQYYNGEERAKGNILERFSAQQFPDLHSELNLSSLELGDSALYFCASQEIAGANEQFFGPGTRLTVL.

The gene calls are TRBV19 and TRBJ1-1; D gene ambiguous. Germline V gene data show CDR1 as LNHDA and CDR2 as SQIVND (reference sequence). The CDR3 is 16 amino acids. Trimming took off 6 bases at V and 0 bases at J, with 17 bases between the two ends. The CDR3 protein is CASSRPLTRMNTEAFF. CDR3 coding DNA: TGTGCCAGTAGCCGACCCCTGACTAGGATGAACACTGAAGCTTTCTTT.

This chain joins TRBV5-4 and TRBJ2-5, with unresolved D. Germline values: CDR1 SGHNT, CDR2 YYREEE (reference sequence). V was trimmed by 0 bases and J by 9 bases, leaving 12 bases between them. The CDR3 spans 13 residues. This CDR3 is CASSLALNEAQYF. The CDR3 DNA reads TGTGCCAGCAGCTTGGCCTTAAACGAGGCCCAGTACTTC.

V usage is TRBV4-1 and J usage is TRBJ1-3; D is unclear. CDR1 MGHRA and CDR2 YSYEKL come from the germline V gene. Trimming took off 2 bases at V and 0 bases at J, with 8 bases between the two ends. The CDR3 spans 15 residues. CDR3 sequence: CASSQKHSSGNTIYF. The CDR3 bases are TGCGCCAGCAGCCAAAAACACAGCTCTGGAAACACCATATATTTT.

In this sample, this clone turned up once. J is TRBJ2-5 and V is TRBV24-1, with D tentatively TRBD1 (6 bases). The CDR3 spans 15 residues. V shed 4 bases and J shed 0 bases, with 11 bases lying between them. Germline CDR1 KGHDR, CDR2 SFDVKD. CDR3 residues: CATSDTDSHQETQYF. As DNA, the CDR3 is TGTGCCACCAGTGACACGGACAGTCACCAAGAGACCCAGTACTTC.

The rearrangement joins TRBV15 to TRBJ1-1; 8 nucleotides align to TRBD1. CDR3 length equals 17 residues. The V and J ends lost 5 bases and 2 bases, in that order; junction bases with no gene match: 13. Looked up from germline, CDR1 is LNHNV and CDR2 is YYDKDF (reference sequence). Written as DNA, the CDR3 is TGTGCCACCAGCGAGACGAAACGGACAGGGCAAAACACTGAAGCTTTCTTT. It is translated as CATSETKRTGQNTEAFF.

The chain employs TRBV2 and TRBJ2-7, with no clear D. Looked up from germline, CDR1 is SNHLY and CDR2 is FYNNEI. The CDR3 runs 12 residues. CDR3 in amino acids: CRRPEHSYEQYF. The CDR3 DNA is TGTCGTCGGCCGGAGCACTCCTACGAGCAGTACTTC.

J is TRBJ2-3 and V is TRBV5-1, with a possible D match to TRBD1 (6 bases). The V and J ends lost 4 bases and 4 bases respectively, with 10 bases between them. The CDR3 spans 13 residues. Looked up from germline, CDR1 is SGHRS and CDR2 is YFSETQ. Written as DNA, the CDR3 is TGCGCCAGCAGCCAAGGACAGTCAGATACGCAGTATTTT. This sequence encodes CASSQGQSDTQYF.

The chain couples TRBV24-1 to TRBJ2-1; 9 nucleotides align to TRBD2. Germline V CDR1 and CDR2: KGHDR, SFDVKD. The CDR3 is made up of 16 amino acids. With V trimmed by 0 bases and J by 7 bases, 6 bases remained unmatched. The CDR3: CATSDLPAGGPNEQFF. In DNA form, the CDR3 reads TGTGCCACCAGTGATTTGCCAGCGGGAGGCCCTAATGAGCAGTTCTTC.

This clone was observed once. The chain uses TRBV28 and TRBJ2-4; 8 bases align to TRBD2. CDR3 size: 15 residues. Germline trimming cut 5 bases from V and 4 bases from J; bases unmatched to any gene: 7. Germline V gives CDR1 MDHEN, CDR2 SYDVKM. As DNA, the CDR3 is TGTGCCAGCAGTAACCGGGGACTAGAGAAAAACATTCAGTACTTC. Translation: CASSNRGLEKNIQYF.

The chain links TRBV28 to TRBJ1-5, with D possibly being TRBD1 (6 bases). CDR1 and CDR2 from the germline V gene are MDHEN and SYDVKM. The CDR3 extends over 13 amino acids. The V and J ends lost 10 bases and 7 bases respectively, with 17 bases between them. The CDR3 protein is CATKQGLGQPQHF. CDR3 DNA: TGTGCCACTAAACAGGGATTAGGCCAGCCCCAGCATTTT.

This clone was found once. The V call is TRBV7-9, the J call TRBJ1-3; 7 positions agree with TRBD1. Trimming took 3 bases from V and 2 from J; bases not matched to a gene: 7. Germline assignment: CDR1 SEHNR and CDR2 FQNEAQ (reference sequence). This CDR3 comprises 16 residues. The CDR3 DNA reads as TGTGCCAGCAGCTTTCCCTCGGGACAGACTGGAAACACCATATATTTT. Translated, it gives CASSFPSGQTGNTIYF.

This chain connects TRBV5-5 to TRBJ1-3; D perhaps matches TRBD1 (5 bases). CDR1 and CDR2 (germline): SGHKS, YYEKEE (reference sequence). There are 17 residues in the CDR3. The germline V and J ends were trimmed by 0 bases and 1 base, with 14 bases remaining between them. The CDR3 protein is CASSLGRSGGSGNTIYF. The DNA for the CDR3 is TGTGCCAGCAGCTTGGGGCGGTCCGGGGGGTCTGGAAACACCATATATTTT. Full variable domain (remainder filled in from reference TRBV5-5 and TRBJ1-3): DAGVTQSPTHLIKTRGQQVTLRCSPISGHKSVSWYQQVLGQGPQFIFQYYEKEERGRGNFPDRFSARQFPNYSSELNVNALLLGDSALYLCASSLGRSGGSGNTIYFGEGSWLTVV.

The rearrangement uses TRBV4-1 and TRBJ1-1; the D is unclear. The length of the CDR3 is 13 residues. The germline V and J ends were trimmed by 3 bases and 5 bases, with 10 bases remaining between them. Germline V gene data show CDR1 as MGHRA and CDR2 as YSYEKL. CDR3 in DNA: TGCGCCAGCAGCCATGAAGGAGGGACTGAAGCTTTCTTT. This codes for CASSHEGGTEAFF.

The V call is TRBV27, the J call TRBJ1-4; no definite D call. The germline V gene encodes CDR1 MNHEY and CDR2 SMNVEV (reference sequence). V lost 4 bases and J 5 bases, leaving 11 bases between the germline ends. The CDR3 runs 14 residues. CDR3 protein: CASSSPTPNEKLFF. CDR3 in DNA: TGTGCCAGCAGTTCACCAACTCCAAATGAAAAACTGTTTTTT.

This chain joins TRBV4-2 and TRBJ2-3, with D unclear. Trimming left V 4 bases short and J 1 base short, with 9 bases between. Germline CDR1 reads LGHNA; CDR2 reads YNFKEQ. The CDR3 length is 14 residues. CDR3 coding DNA: TGTGCCAGCAGCCCTTCGAGCCGCACAGATACGCAGTATTTT. Residues: CASSPSSRTDTQYF.

CDR3 sequence: CASSPSDNSPLHF. The CDR3 region has the DNA TGTGCCAGCTCACCTTCCGACAACTCACCCCTCCACTTT. The chain recombines TRBV18 with TRBJ1-6; no clear D gene. The CDR3 contains 13 residues. Germline CDR1 reads KGHSH; CDR2 reads LQKENI. V dropped 3 bases and J dropped 10 bases, with 10 bases sitting between them.